Listed below are T cell receptor beta chains from one sample, sequenced in a study of blood T cell repertoires in COVID-19. Assay: immunoSEQ multiplex PCR; the TCRdb copy retains only in-frame clones and omits some. The sample includes about 180,000 clones, less than 85% of them seen just once. Material: peripheral blood. The origin of the receptors is a human donor in a cohort sampled during active COVID-19. CDR3s include the opening cysteine and the closing phenylalanine or tryptophan. The D gene is left open where the match is weak. Size tells how often a clone was seen (once, few, many) or the class of an expanded clone, and some rows leave it out.

v_call	cdr3_length	d_call	clone_size	j_call	cdr3_nt	cdr3_aa
TRBV7-8	15	TRBD2	NA	TRBJ2-1	TGTGCCAGCAGCTTAGGACTAGCGGGTTACAATGAGCAGTTCTTC	CASSLGLAGYNEQFF
TRBV4-1	15	NA	NA	TRBJ1-1	TGCGCCAGCAGTGAGACCCCCTGGGGCGGCACTGAAGCTTTCTTT	CASSETPWGGTEAFF
TRBV5-4	15	NA	NA	TRBJ2-1	TGTGCCAGCAGCTTGGGTCAGTCCGTCTACAATGAGCAGTTCTTC	CASSLGQSVYNEQFF
TRBV15	16	NA	NA	TRBJ2-1	TGTGCCACCAGCAGAGATCTGCAGAGACAGGACAATGAGCAGTTCTTC	CATSRDLQRQDNEQFF
TRBV9	15	TRBD1	NA	TRBJ1-2	TGTGCCAGCAGCGTGCAAGGGGGCAATTACTATGGCTACACCTTC	CASSVQGGNYYGYTF
TRBV4-1	16	TRBD1	NA	TRBJ2-7	TGCGCCAGCAGCCAAGACGGGACAGCATACACCTACGAGCAGTACTTC	CASSQDGTAYTYEQYF
TRBV10-1	13	NA	NA	TRBJ1-2	TGCGCCAGCAGTGAGTCGACAGGAGGTGGCTACACCTTC	CASSESTGGGYTF
TRBV6-6	15	TRBD2	NA	TRBJ2-7	TGTGCCAGCAGTTACACCCCGACTAGCGGGGACGAGCAGTACTTC	CASSYTPTSGDEQYF
TRBV10-2	13	NA	NA	TRBJ1-1	TGCGCCAGCAGTCTACAGGGGAACACTGAAGCTTTCTTT	CASSLQGNTEAFF
TRBV18	14	TRBD1	NA	TRBJ1-2	TGTGCCAGCTCACCAGACAGGGTGAACTATGGCTACACCTTC	CASSPDRVNYGYTF
TRBV19	14	TRBD1	NA	TRBJ2-7	TGTGCCAGTAGACCCCGACAGGGGCGCTACGAGCAGTACTTC	CASRPRQGRYEQYF
TRBV2	14	TRBD2	NA	TRBJ2-1	TGTGCCAGCAATTTTCTAGCGGGGGGGAAGACCCAGTTCTTC	CASNFLAGGKTQFF
TRBV18	13	NA	NA	TRBJ2-3	TGTGCCAGCTCACCACCGGCCGCAGATACGCAGTATTTT	CASSPPAADTQYF
TRBV20-1	11	NA	once	TRBJ2-7	TGCAGTGCTAGTGACCTTATCGAGCAGTACTTC	CSASDLIEQYF
TRBV19	15	NA	NA	TRBJ1-1	TGTGCCAGTAGTATAGCGTGGCGGTCGAACACTGAAGCTTTCTTT	CASSIAWRSNTEAFF
TRBV4-1	15	TRBD1	few	TRBJ1-6	TGCGCCAGCAGCCAACCAGGGGGTAATAATTCACCCCTCCACTTT	CASSQPGGNNSPLHF
TRBV11-2	16	NA	NA	TRBJ2-7	TGTGCCAGCAGCTCCCTTGGTGGGGGCGGTAACTACGAGCAGTACTTC	CASSSLGGGGNYEQYF
TRBV30	12	NA	NA	TRBJ2-2	TGTGCCTGGACGGGGGTGACCGGGGAGCTGTTTTTT	CAWTGVTGELFF
TRBV6-6	14	NA	NA	TRBJ1-2	TGTGCCAGCAAGCACGGTGAGCTACACTATGGCTACACCTTC	CASKHGELHYGYTF
TRBV13	13	NA	few	TRBJ1-2	TGTGCCAGCAGCTCCCGGGATCGGGAAGCCTACACCTTC	CASSSRDREAYTF
TRBV25-1	14	TRBD1	NA	TRBJ1-2	TGTGCCAGCCGGACAGGGGGTTCCAACTATGGCTACACCTTC	CASRTGGSNYGYTF
TRBV5-4	13	NA	NA	TRBJ1-1	TGTGCCAGCAGCTTACCGCCGGGGGAGGTAGCTTTCTTT	CASSLPPGEVAFF
TRBV2	15	TRBD2	NA	TRBJ2-7	TGTGCCAGCAGTCCCTGGACGGGGGGCTCCTACGAGCAGTACTTC	CASSPWTGGSYEQYF
TRBV3-1/TRBV3-2	17	TRBD2	NA	TRBJ2-7	TGTGCCAGCAGCCAAGGGAGCTCGGGACTAGCGGGGGGGGTGCAGTACTTC	CASSQGSSGLAGGVQYF
TRBV2	13	NA	NA	TRBJ1-6	TGTGCCAGCACGACAGACATTAATTCACCCCTCCACTTT	CASTTDINSPLHF
TRBV3-1/TRBV3-2	13	TRBD1	NA	TRBJ1-2	TGTGCCAGCAGCCAGGGACAGGTCTATGGCTACACCTTC	CASSQGQVYGYTF
TRBV24-1	15	TRBD1	NA	TRBJ2-7	TGTGCCACCAGTGATTTGCCACAGGGGGCTAACGAGCAGTACTTC	CATSDLPQGANEQYF
TRBV29-1	11	NA	NA	TRBJ2-1	TGCGGAGGGGGGGACTACAATGAGCAGTTCTTC	CGGGDYNEQFF
TRBV7-8	15	NA	NA	TRBJ2-4	TGTGCCAGCAGCTTGGCGGGGGCCCAAGGGAGCATTCAGTACTTC	CASSLAGAQGSIQYF
TRBV5-6	16	TRBD1	NA	TRBJ2-7	TGTGCCAGCAGCCGGCCGACAGGGCCCGCAACCTACGAGCAGTACTTC	CASSRPTGPATYEQYF
TRBV7-9	13	NA	NA	TRBJ1-2	TGTGCCAGCAGTTCCGGGGGGGCAGTCAGCTACACCTTC	CASSSGGAVSYTF
TRBV20-1	13	NA	NA	TRBJ1-1	TGCAGTGCTAGTTTTAAGGGGGGGACTGAAGCTTTCTTT	CSASFKGGTEAFF
TRBV21-1	18	NA	NA	TRBJ1-1	TGTGCCAGCAGCATCTTCCCTACAGGGGGCAAAAGGAACACTGAAGCTTTCTTT	CASSIFPTGGKRNTEAFF
TRBV4-1	15	TRBD1	NA	TRBJ1-2	TGCGCCAGCAGCCCAGCAGGGGGCTCGAACTATGGCTACACCTTC	CASSPAGGSNYGYTF
TRBV7-7	17	TRBD1	NA	TRBJ2-7	TGTGCTAGCAGCTGGCCGGACAGGAAGACTTTATCCTACGAGCAGTACTTC	CASSWPDRKTLSYEQYF
TRBV6-5	14	NA	NA	TRBJ1-1	TGTGCCAGCAGTGACTCTGGCAGGCGCGATGGGGCTTTCTTT	CASSDSGRRDGAFF
TRBV10-3	14	NA	NA	TRBJ2-1	TGTGCCATCAGTGAGGGGCAGATTTACAATGAGCAGTTCTTC	CAISEGQIYNEQFF
TRBV3-1/TRBV3-2	14	NA	NA	TRBJ1-1	TGTGCCAGCAGCCAAGGAGTGAAGAACACTGAAGCTTTCTTT	CASSQGVKNTEAFF
TRBV5-4	17	NA	NA	TRBJ2-6	TGTGCCAGCAGCTTGGCCGTTGGGGCCCCTGGGGCCAACGTCCTGACTTTC	CASSLAVGAPGANVLTF
TRBV5-1	14	TRBD1	NA	TRBJ1-1	TGCGCCAGCAGCTTCTGGGACAGGGTGACTGAAGCTTTCTTT	CASSFWDRVTEAFF